The 2 T cell receptor beta chains reported below all come from one sample, sequenced in a study of blood T cell repertoires in COVID-19 (dated by TCRdb to 2020 to 2022). Receptors were amplified or captured by the immunoSEQ multiplex PCR assay. TCRdb obtained this table from immuneACCESS and retained in-frame rearrangements with V and J assigned. These tables miss some clones; where compared with another copy, unresolved V genes account for less than half of the shortfall, and the remainder is unexplained. For this sample there are approximately 360,000 clones; roughly 90% appear just once. Around 1.2% of the sample is held by the ten biggest clonotypes. The sequencing sample was made of peripheral blood. The receptors originated from a man between 35 and 55 years old with acute or convalescent COVID-19.

This clone has only one observation. This rearrangement joins TRBV9 to TRBJ2-5, with 11 bases matching TRBD1. Germline lookup yields CDR1 SGDLS and CDR2 YYNGEE. The CDR3 runs to 17 residues. Germline trimming cut 0 bases from V and 5 bases from J; bases unmatched to any gene: 9. CDR3 in amino acids: CASSVDFGTGGRETQYF. In nucleotides, the CDR3 is TGTGCCAGCAGCGTAGACTTCGGGACAGGGGGAAGGGAGACCCAGTACTTC.

The V call is TRBV7-3, the J call TRBJ1-1; no definite D call. The CDR3 covers 14 residues. The V end was cut by 5 bases, the J end by 4 bases, with 14 bases between. Germline values: CDR1 SGHTA, CDR2 FQGTGA. The CDR3 DNA is TGTGCCAGCAGCCCTCTAACGCGGCCCACTGAAGCTTTCTTT. Amino acids: CASSPLTRPTEAFF.